Listed here are 29 T cell receptor beta chains from one sample, sequenced in a study of Ad26.COV2.S vaccination and SARS-CoV-2 variants. Treatment in this sample: some 20 received Ad26.COV2.S at low or high dose, single or two shots; about 5 received placebo; per-sample allocation not given. Sampling happened 63 days after the first vaccine or placebo injection. Data came from immunoSEQ multiplex PCR; TCRdb stores just in-frame clones and leaves some out. This repertoire shows a few hundred thousand clones, 90% found once; its top ten account for 4.3%. This specimen consisted of peripheral blood, obtained in a trial of Ad26.COV2.S vaccine versus placebo. The receptors were sampled from a person between 18 and 65 years old who received the Ad26.COV2.S COVID-19 vaccine or a placebo.

Written as DNA, the CDR3 is TGTGCCAGCAGAATGTCAACGGGACGGAGCGGGAGGGTCAGAGTGGAGACCCAGTACTTC. It yields the protein CASRMSTGRSGRVRVETQYF. This chain connects TRBV2 to TRBJ2-5; TRBD2 matches 10 bases. Per the germline V gene, CDR1 is SNHLY and CDR2 is FYNNEI. Trimming cost V 6 bases and J 5 bases; bases outside gene matches: 24. The CDR3 is 20 amino acids.

The V and J genes are TRBV4-1 and TRBJ2-3; D might be TRBD2 (6 bases). The CDR3 runs 15 residues. Germline V gene lookup returns CDR1 MGHRA and CDR2 YSYEKL. The V end lost 4 bases, the J end lost 1 base, and 12 bases lay between the germline ends. CDR3 nucleotides: TGCGCCAGCAGCCCAGGAGGGCCCGGCACAGATACGCAGTATTTT. Residues: CASSPGGPGTDTQYF.

V gene TRBV4-2 combines with J gene TRBJ2-1; D is uncertain. Trimming took off 0 bases at V and 5 bases at J, with 11 bases between the two ends. Germline values: CDR1 LGHNA, CDR2 YNFKEQ. The length of the CDR3 is 15 residues. The CDR3 protein is CASSQEQYYNNEQFF. CDR3 in DNA: TGTGCCAGCAGCCAAGAACAGTATTACAACAATGAGCAGTTCTTC.

This clone was counted a few times. V usage is TRBV28 and J usage is TRBJ2-7; 8 bases are shared with TRBD1. J gave up 3 bases and V 9 bases, and 7 bases lay outside the gene matches. From germline, CDR1 is MDHEN and CDR2 SYDVKM. There are 13 residues in the CDR3. CDR3 nucleotides: TGTGCCAGTTACAGGGGGAAGGGCTACGAGCAGTACTTC. Translation gives CASYRGKGYEQYF.

Regarding this clone: Other DNA sequences in the same sample also yield this CDR3. The V and J genes are TRBV9 and TRBJ2-7; unclear D gene. The V gene lost 1 base and the J gene lost 1 base, with 9 bases spanning the gap. The CDR3 extends over 14 amino acids. The germline gives CDR1 SGDLS, CDR2 YYNGEE. The CDR3: CASSVTPSSYEQYF. DNA for the CDR3: TGTGCCAGCAGCGTAACGCCTTCATCCTACGAGCAGTACTTC.

The V and J genes are TRBV5-1 and TRBJ2-5, with D perhaps assigned TRBD1 or TRBD2 (5 bases each). The V end lost 8 bases, the J end lost 5 bases, and 19 bases lay between the germline ends. Germline V lookup: CDR1 SGHRS, CDR2 YFSETQ. The CDR3 is 14 amino acids. In nucleotides, the CDR3 is TGCGCCAGTCCACACCAAAGGGGCGGGGAGACCCAGTACTTC. Its translation: CASPHQRGGETQYF. The full variable domain, in which reference TRBV5-1 and TRBJ2-5 provide the parts outside the CDR3, is KAGVTQTPRYLIKTRGQQVTLSCSPISGHRSVSWYQQTPGQGLQFLFEYFSETQRNKGNFPGRFSGRQFSNSRSEMNVSTLELGDSALYLCASPHQRGGETQYFGPGTRLLVL.

The rearrangement joins TRBV18 to TRBJ2-2; TRBD1 might be the D (6 bases). Trimming pared 1 base from V and 2 bases from J, leaving 8 bases between. This CDR3 region has 15 residues. The germline V gene encodes CDR1 KGHSH and CDR2 LQKENI. The CDR3 DNA reads as TGTGCCAGCTCACCACTGGGACAAAACACCGGGGAGCTGTTTTTT. Translation: CASSPLGQNTGELFF.

This sequence joins TRBV4-2 and TRBJ2-7; 10 bases fit TRBD2. The CDR3 loop spans 17 amino acids. CDR1 is LGHNA and CDR2 is YNFKEQ in the germline V gene. The V segment lost 0 bases and the J segment 3 bases; nucleotides outside the gene matches: 8. Here the CDR3 reads CASSQERVTSGNYEQYF. The CDR3 bases are TGTGCCAGCAGCCAAGAGAGGGTCACTAGCGGGAACTACGAGCAGTACTTC.

The chain uses TRBV29-1 and TRBJ2-1; 9 nucleotides line up with TRBD2. Germline V gene data show CDR1 as SQVTM and CDR2 as ANQGSEA. The CDR3 loop spans 14 amino acids. J was trimmed by 4 bases and V by 3 bases; bases with no gene match: 4. The CDR3 loop is CSVDASGGYNEQFF. DNA for the CDR3: TGCAGCGTTGACGCCAGCGGGGGGTACAATGAGCAGTTCTTC.

CDR3 sequence (DNA): TGTGCCAGCAGTTTATATACGGACAAAGGTCACGAGCAGTACTTC. Its protein product is CASSLYTDKGHEQYF. The chain recombines TRBV28 with TRBJ2-7; D may be TRBD1 (5 bases). This CDR3 region has 15 residues. V dropped 1 base and J dropped 5 bases, with 15 bases sitting between them. Germline V gives CDR1 MDHEN, CDR2 SYDVKM.

This clone was counted once. This rearrangement joins TRBV7-9 to TRBJ2-3, with D uncertain. V was trimmed by 1 base and J by 1 base, leaving 3 bases between them. This CDR3 region has 13 residues. The V gene's germline CDR1 is SEHNR and CDR2 FQNEAQ (reference sequence). The CDR3 DNA reads TGTGCCAGCAGCTTAGTGGGCACAGATACGCAGTATTTT. As protein: CASSLVGTDTQYF.

This clone was seen only once. V and J are TRBV6-4 and TRBJ1-1; unclear D gene. Trimming took 6 bases from V and 1 from J, leaving 9 bases between them. Germline CDR1 and CDR2: MRHNA and SNTAGT. The CDR3 has 13 amino acids. CDR3 in DNA: TGTGCCAGCAGCCGAGGGAGGAACACTGAAGCTTTCTTT. Translating gives CASSRGRNTEAFF.

This clone was counted once. This chain joins TRBV6-1 and TRBJ1-5; possibly TRBD1 for D (5 bases). The CDR3 is 15 amino acids. The V end lost 1 base, the J end lost 7 bases, and 14 bases lay between the germline ends. The germline V gene encodes CDR1 MNHNS and CDR2 SASEGT. CDR3 sequence reads: CASSEELAGRQPQHF. Here the CDR3 DNA reads TGTGCCAGCAGTGAAGAGTTGGCAGGGAGACAGCCCCAGCATTTT.

The chain recombines TRBV5-1 with TRBJ2-3; 14 bases map to TRBD2. After removal of 0 bases from V and 7 bases from J, the junction contained 10 bases not matched to a gene. CDR1 and CDR2 (germline): SGHRS, YFSETQ. CDR3 length equals 18 residues. The CDR3 region has the DNA TGCGCCAGCAGCTTGGGGTACACCGGGACTAGCGGGAGCCATACGCAGTATTTT. Protein: CASSLGYTGTSGSHTQYF.

The sample holds one count of this clone. The same CDR3 is also encoded by other DNA sequences in this sample. The DNA of the CDR3 is TGTGCCACCAGCCGAGGGACAGGGGGCTACGAGCAGTACTTC. It specifies CATSRGTGGYEQYF. The chain carries TRBV15 and TRBJ2-7; 11 nucleotides align to TRBD1. The CDR3 extends over 14 amino acids. Germline V lookup: CDR1 LNHNV, CDR2 YYDKDF (reference sequence). With 5 bases clipped from V and 3 bases from J, the junction kept 3 bases outside the gene matches. Complete variable domain (other parts from reference TRBV15 and TRBJ2-7): DAMVIQNPRYQVTQFGKPVTLSCSQTLNHNVMYWYQQKSSQAPKLLFHYYDKDFNNEADTPDNFQSRRPNTSFCFLDIRSPGLGDTAMYLCATSRGTGGYEQYFGPGTRLTVT.

The J gene is TRBJ2-1, the V gene TRBV28, with 10 positions matching TRBD2. With V trimmed by 5 bases and J by 3 bases, 4 bases remained unmatched. In germline, CDR1 is MDHEN, CDR2 SYDVKM. CDR3 length: 15 amino acids. CDR3 bases: TGTGCCAGCAGTGGGACTAGCGTCGACTACAATGAGCAGTTCTTC. Residues: CASSGTSVDYNEQFF. Drawing the rest from reference TRBV28 and TRBJ2-1, the complete variable domain is DVKVTQSSRYLVKRTGEKVFLECVQDMDHENMFWYRQDPGLGLRLIYFSYDVKMKEKGDIPEGYSVSREKKERFSLILESASTNQTSMYLCASSGTSVDYNEQFFGPGTRLTVL.

V gene TRBV7-8 combines with J gene TRBJ1-2; D remains ambiguous. With 3 bases removed from V and 0 bases from J, the gap between germline ends came to 23 bases. CDR1 and CDR2 (germline): SGHVS, FQNEAQ. The CDR3 spans 19 residues. The CDR3 nucleotides are TGTGCCAGCAGCTTTTCGGACCTTCCCGGGAAAGGGACTAACTATGGCTACACCTTC. It codes for CASSFSDLPGKGTNYGYTF. Together with reference TRBV7-8 and TRBJ1-2, the CDR3 gives the full variable domain: GAGVSQSPRYKVAKRGQDVALRCDPISGHVSLFWYQQALGQGPEFLTYFQNEAQLDKSGLPSDRFFAERPEGSVSTLKIQRTQQEDSAVYLCASSFSDLPGKGTNYGYTFGSGTRLTVV.

The chain recombines TRBV24-1 with TRBJ2-1, with a weak D call TRBD1 (6 bases). This CDR3 is 11 amino acids long. The V gene's germline CDR1 is KGHDR and CDR2 SFDVKD. Trimming stripped 9 bases from V and 6 bases from J, with 8 bases between. In nucleotides, the CDR3 is TGTGCCACCGCGGACAGCAATGAGCAGTTCTTC. Translation gives CATADSNEQFF.

Here the CDR3 DNA reads TGTGCCAGCAGCGTTAGCGGGGCGGGCACAGATACGCAGTATTTT. Translating it yields CASSVSGAGTDTQYF. V usage is TRBV11-2 and J usage is TRBJ2-3; TRBD2 agrees at 8 bases. In germline, CDR1 is SGHAT, CDR2 FQNNGV. J was trimmed by 1 base and V by 5 bases; bases with no gene match: 5. CDR3 length: 15 residues.

J is TRBJ2-2 and V is TRBV7-9; D is tentatively TRBD1 or TRBD2 (5 bases each). The V end was cut by 7 bases, the J end by 4 bases, with 16 bases between. This CDR3 is 15 amino acids long. The germline gives CDR1 SEHNR, CDR2 FQNEAQ (reference sequence). DNA for the CDR3: TGTGCCAGCATATACGACTTGGGGACCACCGGGGAGCTGTTTTTT. As protein: CASIYDLGTTGELFF. Full variable domain (rest looked up from reference TRBV7-9 and TRBJ2-2): DTGVSQNPRHKITKRGQNVTFRCDPISEHNRLYWYRQTLGQGPEFLTYFQNEAQLEKSRLLSDRFSAERPKGSFSTLEIQRTEQGDSAMYLCASIYDLGTTGELFFGEGSRLTVL.

This sequence joins TRBV11-2 and TRBJ2-1, with 10 nucleotides matching TRBD2. The CDR3 has 17 residues. Germline values: CDR1 SGHAT, CDR2 FQNNGV. The V and J ends lost 5 bases and 3 bases, in that order; junction bases with no gene match: 10. CDR3 sequence reads: CASSARLAGLNYNEQFF. In nucleotides, the CDR3 is TGTGCCAGCAGCGCACGACTAGCGGGCTTGAACTACAATGAGCAGTTCTTC.

This clone has just one count. This chain joins TRBV29-1 and TRBJ1-2; 8 bases align to TRBD1. J lost 5 bases, V lost 4 bases, and 3 bases had no gene match. Germline CDR1 is SQVTM and CDR2 is ANQGSEA. CDR3 length equals 12 residues. CDR3 sequence: CSVAGQAYGYTF. As DNA, the CDR3 is TGCAGCGTTGCGGGACAGGCGTATGGCTACACCTTC. The whole variable domain, remainder taken from reference TRBV29-1 and TRBJ1-2, is SAVISQKPSRDICQRGTSLTIQCQVDSQVTMMFWYRQQPGQSLTLIATANQGSEATYESGFVIDKFPISRPNLTFSTLTVSNMSPEDSSIYLCSVAGQAYGYTFGSGTRLTVV.

The CDR3 nucleotides read TGTGCCAGCAGCTTAGAAGGGTCAGGGTACGAGCAGTACTTC. Its translation: CASSLEGSGYEQYF. The chain is built from TRBV7-9 and TRBJ2-7, with a possible D match to TRBD1 (5 bases). From germline, CDR1 is SEHNR and CDR2 FQNEAQ (reference sequence). The CDR3 has 14 amino acids. V was cut by 1 base and J by 4 bases, with 11 bases left in between. The full variable domain, in which reference TRBV7-9 and TRBJ2-7 provide the parts outside the CDR3, is DTGVSQNPRHKITKRGQNVTFRCDPISEHNRLYWYRQTLGQGPEFLTYFQNEAQLEKSRLLSDRFSAERPKGSFSTLEIQRTEQGDSAMYLCASSLEGSGYEQYFGPGTRLTVT.

This sequence joins TRBV9 and TRBJ2-1, with 10 bases identical to TRBD1. Germline V gives CDR1 SGDLS, CDR2 YYNGEE. There are 15 residues in the CDR3. After removal of 2 bases from V and 9 bases from J, the junction contained 8 bases not matched to a gene. The CDR3 loop reads CASSVTGTGDGEQFF. CDR3 in DNA: TGTGCCAGCAGCGTGACCGGGACAGGGGACGGTGAGCAGTTCTTC.

The gene calls are TRBV28 and TRBJ2-7; a weak D match, TRBD2 (6 bases). CDR3 length: 14 residues. V lost 7 bases, J lost 2 bases, and 15 bases lay in between. Germline lookup yields CDR1 MDHEN and CDR2 SYDVKM. The CDR3 sequence is CASTPGGAAYEQYF. CDR3 DNA: TGTGCCAGCACCCCAGGAGGGGCAGCCTACGAGCAGTACTTC.

The chain couples TRBV2 to TRBJ2-1; maybe TRBD1 (5 bases). In germline, CDR1 is SNHLY, CDR2 FYNNEI. V was cut by 6 bases and J by 8 bases, with 17 bases left in between. The CDR3 covers 14 residues. The CDR3 sequence: CASSGLGLDDEQFF. CDR3 DNA sequence: TGTGCCAGCAGCGGGTTGGGGCTGGACGATGAGCAGTTCTTC.

V and J are TRBV2 and TRBJ2-5, with 7 bases lining up with TRBD1. The CDR3 extends over 15 amino acids. Germline CDR1 reads SNHLY; CDR2 reads FYNNEI. J lost 2 bases, V lost 3 bases, and 6 bases had no gene match. The CDR3 here is CASSDIGRGQETQYF. The CDR3 bases are TGTGCCAGCAGTGACATTGGCAGGGGGCAAGAGACCCAGTACTTC.

CDR3 residues: CASSIGVMAGNYGYTF. As DNA, the CDR3 is TGTGCCAGTAGTATAGGGGTAATGGCAGGGAACTATGGCTACACCTTC. This rearrangement joins TRBV19 to TRBJ1-2; tentative D call: TRBD1 (5 bases). Germline-derived CDR1 and CDR2 are LNHDA and SQIVND (reference sequence). The CDR3 spans 16 residues. Between the trimmed V and J ends, which lost 1 base and 2 bases, there was a span of 14 bases.

The sample holds one count of this clone. The chain links TRBV5-6 to TRBJ2-7, with TRBD1 identical over 7 bases. V trimming: 4 bases; J trimming: 3 bases; junction bases outside the gene matches: 7. This CDR3 has 14 residues. Germline V lookup: CDR1 SGHDT, CDR2 YYEEEE. CDR3 residues: CASSGGQIGYEQYF. In DNA form, the CDR3 reads TGTGCCAGCAGCGGGGGACAGATAGGCTACGAGCAGTACTTC.